Following are 19 T cell receptor beta chains from one sample sequenced in a study of shared clonotypes between healthy human individuals. Here immunoSEQ multiplex PCR was the method, and the copy in TCRdb shows in-frame clones only, minus some. The table records roughly 2.4 million clones, approximately 94% of them present only once. The material sequenced was naive CD4+ T cells sorted from blood. The sample's subset: CD45RA+ positively selected. The source of these receptors is a man between 18 and 35 years old in good health.

Note on this clone: The same CDR3 is also encoded by other DNA sequences in this sample. V and J are TRBV5-6 and TRBJ2-1; D gene unclear. The length of the CDR3 is 14 residues. Trimming removed 0 bases at V and 4 bases at J, with 8 bases between. CDR1 and CDR2 (germline): SGHDT, YYEEEE. The CDR3 bases are TGTGCCAGCAGCTTGGTGTCTGGGTACAATGAGCAGTTCTTC. It yields the protein CASSLVSGYNEQFF.

This clone was counted once. The chain has TRBV28 and TRBJ2-5; tentative D call: TRBD2 (5 bases). This CDR3 spans 15 amino acids. Per the germline V gene, CDR1 is MDHEN and CDR2 is SYDVKM. Between the trimmed V and J ends, which lost 6 bases and 6 bases, there was a span of 20 bases. In DNA, the CDR3 is TGTGCCAGCAGAAATTCCGGGATTACCCCCAAGACCCAGTACTTC. Its translation is CASRNSGITPKTQYF.

V is TRBV21-1 and J is TRBJ2-3. TRBV21-1 is labeled a pseudogene. This CDR3 comprises 13 residues. CDR3 DNA: TGTGCCAGCAGCAAAGCGGCGACAGATACGCAGTATTTT. It is translated as CASSKAATDTQYF.

The chain joins TRBV14 to TRBJ2-5; possibly TRBD1 for D (5 bases). The CDR3 contains 14 residues. Trimming left V 7 bases short and J 5 bases short, with 17 bases between. Germline V gene lookup returns CDR1 SGHDN and CDR2 FVKESK. CDR3 region: CASKMTDKGETQYF. DNA of the CDR3: TGTGCCAGCAAAATGACAGATAAGGGGGAGACCCAGTACTTC.

The J gene is TRBJ1-2, the V gene TRBV5-6; no definite D call. Trimming cost V 4 bases and J 8 bases, with 12 bases left between them. This CDR3 has 12 amino acids. Germline V lookup: CDR1 SGHDT, CDR2 YYEEEE. The CDR3 is CASSTRPRGYTF. CDR3 nucleotides: TGTGCCAGCAGCACACGGCCCAGGGGCTACACCTTC.

The chain uses TRBV4-1 and TRBJ1-5, with 10 bases fitting TRBD1. J was trimmed by 6 bases and V by 7 bases; bases with no gene match: 12. The CDR3 sequence is 16 residues long. Per germline, CDR1 MGHRA and CDR2 YSYEKL. CDR3 DNA sequence: TGCGCCAGCACACCGGGACAGGGGTTACTTGTTCAGCCCCAGCATTTT. Residues: CASTPGQGLLVQPQHF.

This clone was counted once. This chain uses TRBV28 with TRBJ2-7, with 10 bases that match TRBD2. Germline CDR1 and CDR2: MDHEN and SYDVKM. The CDR3 length is 16 residues. V lost 6 bases, J lost 0 bases, and 8 bases stayed unmatched. The CDR3 DNA reads as TGTGCCAGCAGCTTGGAGACTAGCGGGCCCTCCTACGAGCAGTACTTC. Translating gives CASSLETSGPSYEQYF.

The gene calls are TRBV7-9 and TRBJ2-3, with TRBD2 identical over 15 bases. The J segment lost 6 bases and the V segment lost 4 bases, leaving 5 bases of the junction unmatched. CDR1 and CDR2 from the germline V gene are SEHNR and FQNEAQ (reference sequence). This CDR3 is 16 amino acids long. The chain's CDR3 is CASSWGLAGGRDTQYF. The DNA for the CDR3 is TGTGCCAGCAGCTGGGGACTAGCGGGGGGCCGGGATACGCAGTATTTT. The whole variable domain, remainder taken from reference TRBV7-9 and TRBJ2-3, is DTGVSQNPRHKITKRGQNVTFRCDPISEHNRLYWYRQTLGQGPEFLTYFQNEAQLEKSRLLSDRFSAERPKGSFSTLEIQRTEQGDSAMYLCASSWGLAGGRDTQYFGPGTRLTVL.

The chain employs TRBV6-5 and TRBJ1-6; D unclear. This CDR3 comprises 15 residues. Between the trimmed V and J ends, which lost 4 bases and 4 bases, there was a span of 11 bases. Germline loops: CDR1 MNHEY, CDR2 SVGAGI. CDR3 DNA sequence: TGTGCCAGCAGTTCCGGGAATCTATATAATTCACCCCTCCACTTT. Its translation is CASSSGNLYNSPLHF.

The chain recombines TRBV5-1 with TRBJ2-2; tentative D call: TRBD2 (6 bases). V lost 4 bases to trimming and J lost 0 bases, with 13 bases between them. CDR1 SGHRS and CDR2 YFSETQ come from the germline V gene. There are 16 residues in the CDR3. The CDR3 DNA sequence: TGCGCCAGCAGCCCCCTGGGCGGGACGAACACCGGGGAGCTGTTTTTT. Translation gives CASSPLGGTNTGELFF.

The table lists this clone with a count of one. The CDR3 coding sequence is TGTGCCAGCAGCTTGTCCTCCTGGTACCAAGAGACCCAGTACTTC. It encodes CASSLSSWYQETQYF. The genes are TRBV5-8 and TRBJ2-5; D is ambiguous. The V end lost 1 base, the J end lost 0 bases, and 10 bases lay between the germline ends. The CDR3 spans 15 residues. The germline V gene encodes CDR1 SGHTS and CDR2 YDEGEE.

The table lists this clone with a few counts. Here the CDR3 reads CASSLGRKTRETQYF. DNA of the CDR3: TGTGCCAGCAGCTTGGGAAGAAAAACCCGAGAGACCCAGTACTTC. This rearrangement joins TRBV11-2 to TRBJ2-5; D not resolved. Trimming shortened V by 3 bases and J by 4 bases, and 15 bases separated the two germline ends. The CDR3 length is 15 residues. Germline V gives CDR1 SGHAT, CDR2 FQNNGV. The whole variable domain, remainder taken from reference TRBV11-2 and TRBJ2-5, is EAGVAQSPRYKIIEKRQSVAFWCNPISGHATLYWYQQILGQGPKLLIQFQNNGVVDDSQLPKDRFSAERLKGVDSTLKIQPAKLEDSAVYLCASSLGRKTRETQYFGPGTRLLVL.

The sample holds one count of this clone. The rearrangement links TRBV6-1 to TRBJ2-7; 9 bases fit TRBD2. V lost 10 bases and J lost 5; bases outside the gene matches: 9. The CDR3 extends over 13 amino acids. Germline V lookup: CDR1 MNHNS, CDR2 SASEGT. The chain's CDR3 is CATDSGRLDEQYF. The CDR3 nucleotides read TGTGCCACCGATAGCGGGAGATTGGACGAGCAGTACTTC.

V usage is TRBV7-9 and J usage is TRBJ1-2, with TRBD1 matching over 7 bases. The CDR3 consists of 13 residues. Trimming cost V 5 bases and J 7 bases; bases outside gene matches: 7. Germline V gene sequence: CDR1 SEHNR, CDR2 FQNEAQ (reference sequence). As DNA, the CDR3 is TGTGCCAGCAGCCGGGTAGGGGGCGGTGGCTACACCTTC. Translating gives CASSRVGGGGYTF.

This chain uses TRBV4-2 with TRBJ2-1; 12 bases match TRBD2. V was clipped by 5 bases and J by 4 bases; unmatched bases: 6. Looked up from germline, CDR1 is LGHNA and CDR2 is YNFKEQ. The CDR3 is 16 amino acids. Written as DNA, the CDR3 is TGTGCCAGCAGCAGAAGGGGACTAGCGGGTTACAATGAGCAGTTCTTC. Amino acids: CASSRRGLAGYNEQFF.

The chain employs TRBV19 and TRBJ2-1; 9 bases match TRBD2. The CDR3 contains 15 residues. Germline V gene sequence: CDR1 LNHDA, CDR2 SQIVND (reference sequence). Trimming removed 5 bases from V and 3 bases from J; junction bases left unmatched: 5. Here the CDR3 DNA reads TGTGCCAGTAGTTCGTCACTAGCGGGCTACAATGAGCAGTTCTTC. It codes for CASSSSLAGYNEQFF.

The J gene is TRBJ2-1, the V gene TRBV5-1; 9 nucleotides agree with TRBD1. The CDR3 contains 15 residues. CDR1 is SGHRS, CDR2 YFSETQ, per germline. Trimming at V came to 1 base and at J to 7 bases, leaving 6 bases not matched to a gene. The CDR3 region is CASSLTGQGMNEQFF. CDR3 nucleotides: TGCGCCAGCAGCTTGACGGGACAGGGTATGAATGAGCAGTTCTTC.

The chain uses TRBV30 and TRBJ2-3, with 7 bases fitting TRBD1. The CDR3 spans 13 residues. V was pared by 2 bases and J by 2 bases, with 1 base of the junction left unmatched. The V gene's germline CDR1 is GTSNPN and CDR2 SVGIG (reference sequence). CDR3 sequence: CAWSTGVTDTQYF. CDR3 bases: TGTGCCTGGAGTACAGGGGTCACAGATACGCAGTATTTT.

This chain joins TRBV2 and TRBJ2-1, with TRBD2 identical over 7 bases. J lost 7 bases, V lost 2 bases, and 8 bases had no gene match. The CDR3 totals 15 residues. Germline-derived CDR1 and CDR2 are SNHLY and FYNNEI. The CDR3 is CASSERGLGMNEQFF. The CDR3, as DNA: TGTGCCAGCAGTGAAAGAGGACTAGGGATGAATGAGCAGTTCTTC. Full variable domain (rest looked up from reference TRBV2 and TRBJ2-1): EPEVTQTPSHQVTQMGQEVILRCVPISNHLYFYWYRQILGQKVEFLVSFYNNEISEKSEIFDDQFSVERPDGSNFTLKIRSTKLEDSAMYFCASSERGLGMNEQFFGPGTRLTVL.